The sequence of this T cell receptor (beta chain) was determined in a study of identical twins. TCRdb processed the 5' RACE reads anew with MiXCR; each CDR3 protein has one entry. The sample lists under 800,000 distinct CDR3 sequences, around 21% occurring once. Study-level points and caveats: For monozygotic twins, models underestimated out-of-frame TCR alpha sharing.

The CDR3 covers 14 residues. Looked up from germline, CDR1 is SGHRS and CDR2 is YFSETQ. V was cut by 0 bases and J by 1 base, with 5 bases left in between. Healthy Caucasians supplied all donations. This clonotype was observed at least ten times. Its cognate antigen is unknown. These sequences were also reported in another study, on T cells expressing NK-cell markers.

Sequenced material: PBMCs. J is TRBJ2-4 and V is TRBV5-1, with unresolved D. The receptor's source is a woman between 18 and 29 years old in good health. In DNA form, the CDR3 reads TGCGCCAGCAGCTTGGGCATGGCCAAAAACATTCAGTACTTC. It is translated as CASSLGMAKNIQYF.